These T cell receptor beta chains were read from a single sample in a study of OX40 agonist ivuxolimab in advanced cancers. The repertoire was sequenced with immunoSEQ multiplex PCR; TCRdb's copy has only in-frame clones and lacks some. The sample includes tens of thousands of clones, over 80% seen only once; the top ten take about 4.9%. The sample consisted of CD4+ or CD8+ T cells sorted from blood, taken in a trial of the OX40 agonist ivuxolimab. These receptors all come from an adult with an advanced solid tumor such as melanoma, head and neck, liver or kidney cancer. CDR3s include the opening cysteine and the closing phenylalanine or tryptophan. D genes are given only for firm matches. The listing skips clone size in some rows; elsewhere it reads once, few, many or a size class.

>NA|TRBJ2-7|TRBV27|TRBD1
TGTGCCAGCAGTTTTCGGACAGGGACGGACGAGCAGTACTTC
CASSFRTGTDEQYF
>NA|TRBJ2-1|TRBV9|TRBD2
TGTGCCAGCAGCGAGAGCGGGGGGGCGCACAATGAGCAGTTCTTC
CASSESGGAHNEQFF
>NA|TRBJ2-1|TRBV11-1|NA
TGTGCCAGCAGCGCCTCCGGGTTAGAGCAGTTCTTC
CASSASGLEQFF
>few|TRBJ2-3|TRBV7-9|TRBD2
TGTGCCAGCAGCTCTGGACTAGTGCGTGGTTCAGATACGCAGTATTTT
CASSSGLVRGSDTQYF
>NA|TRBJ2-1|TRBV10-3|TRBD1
TGTGCCATCAGTGGAATGGACAGGTTCTACAATGAGCAGTTCTTC
CAISGMDRFYNEQFF
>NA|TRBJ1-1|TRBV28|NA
TGTGCCAGCAGTTTGGACGGGGGCATGAACACTGAAGCTTTCTTT
CASSLDGGMNTEAFF
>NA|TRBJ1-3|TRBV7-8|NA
TGTGCCAGCAGCAGAAGCCTGGGTGTGAGTGGAAACACCATATATTTT
CASSRSLGVSGNTIYF
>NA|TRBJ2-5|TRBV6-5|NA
TGTGCCAGCAGCCCCATAAGAGCGGAGGAGACCCAGTACTTC
CASSPIRAEETQYF
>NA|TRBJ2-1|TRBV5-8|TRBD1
TGTGCCAGCAGCCGTCGGGACAGGGGGTCAACACTTCTGTACAATGAGCAGTTCTTC
CASSRRDRGSTLLYNEQFF
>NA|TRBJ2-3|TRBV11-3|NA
TGTGCCAGCAGCTTAGCCTTCACAAGCACAGATACGCAGTATTTT
CASSLAFTSTDTQYF
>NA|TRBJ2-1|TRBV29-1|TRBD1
TGCAGCGTTGAGGGGACAGTATACAATGAGCAGTTCTTC
CSVEGTVYNEQFF
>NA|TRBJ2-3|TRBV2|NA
TGTGCCAGCAGTGAACCCGGGGGGCCTAGCACAGATACGCAGTATTTT
CASSEPGGPSTDTQYF
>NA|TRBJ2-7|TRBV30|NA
TGTGCCTGGAGTGTATCACAGTCCTACGAGCAGTACTTC
CAWSVSQSYEQYF
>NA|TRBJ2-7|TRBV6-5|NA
TGTGCCAGCAGGGCCCTGTTAGTAGACGAGCAGTACTTC
CASRALLVDEQYF
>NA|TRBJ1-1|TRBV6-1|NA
TGTGCCAGCAGTGAAGTCACGGCACTTGAAGCTTTCTTT
CASSEVTALEAFF